This T cell receptor (beta chain) was documented in a study of post-analysis software for immune sequencing data. About the study: Secondary progressive, relapsing-remitting and progressive-relapsing multiple sclerosis were among the included disease courses. The study, taken as a whole, reports: TRBV5-6, TRBV5-1 and TRBV20-1 were among roughly five TRBV segments more frequent in patients than controls. Clustering by F measure revealed strong co-clustering among samples prepared together in one batch. Comparison with controls showed significantly lower normalized Chao1 diversity in multiple sclerosis patients.

Concerning this clonotype itself: What it binds is not known.

Germline V gene data show CDR1 as KGHSH and CDR2 as LQKENI. Trimming cost V 4 bases and J 4 bases; bases outside gene matches: 3. The CDR3 spans 13 residues. Every TCR beta cDNA library bore unique molecular identifiers. Some 500,000 cDNA molecules were obtained per 1 to 10 million input T cells. One entry per CDR3 protein results from TCRdb running MiXCR on the PCR reads. Altogether about 770,000 distinct CDR3 sequences are present, about 43% being singletons, with the ten largest covering roughly 5%. Source material: blood. The chain carries TRBV18 and TRBJ1-1; 7 bases agree with TRBD1. The receptor's source is a girl aged 10 to 17 with multiple sclerosis. CDR3: CASSRSGGTEAFF. In nucleotides, the CDR3 is TGTGCCAGCTCACGCTCAGGGGGCACTGAAGCTTTCTTT.